This T cell receptor (beta chain) came from a study of CD8+ T cells in alopecia areata. Study-level background: Affected scalp percentage set treated patients' severity scores. Points from the study as a whole: Persistence of many expanded lesional clones was seen in scalp and blood during tofacitinib.

Treatment of the sample: oral pan-JAK inhibitor, 5-10 mg twice daily. Reverse transcription of extracted RNA yielded cDNA, which provided the sequencing template. TCRdb's copy holds only in-frame clones and misses some; the assay was immunoSEQ multiplex PCR. The sample lists roughly 180,000 clones, about 53% occurring once. On this clone itself: Its antigen is as yet unknown.

Germline loops: CDR1 ENHRY, CDR2 SYGVKD. J was trimmed by 3 bases and V by 3 bases; bases with no gene match: 3. The CDR3 sequence is 15 residues long. This chain uses TRBV10-3 with TRBJ1-5; 9 positions match TRBD1. Sequencing was performed on CD8+ T cells sorted from blood, taken at week 24, from a patient treated with tofacitinib. This TCR derives from a human donor with alopecia areata. Here the CDR3 reads CAISDGTGSNQPQHF. CDR3 bases: TGTGCCATCAGTGACGGGACAGGGTCCAATCAGCCCCAGCATTTT.